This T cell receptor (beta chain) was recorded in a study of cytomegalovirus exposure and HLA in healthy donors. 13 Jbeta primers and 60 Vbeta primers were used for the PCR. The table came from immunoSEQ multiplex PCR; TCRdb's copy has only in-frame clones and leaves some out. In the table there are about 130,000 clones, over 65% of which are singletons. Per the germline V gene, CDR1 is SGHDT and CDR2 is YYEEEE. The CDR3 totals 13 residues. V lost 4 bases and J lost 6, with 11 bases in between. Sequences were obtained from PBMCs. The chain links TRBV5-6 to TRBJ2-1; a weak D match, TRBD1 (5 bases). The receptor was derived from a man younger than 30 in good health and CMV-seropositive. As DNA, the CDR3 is TGTGCCAGCAGCCGCCTGGACACCAATGAGCAGTTCTTC. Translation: CASSRLDTNEQFF.